This is a list of T cell receptor beta chains from one sample in a study of blood T cell repertoires in COVID-19. Produced via immunoSEQ multiplex PCR; TCRdb's table is partial and in-frame only. Of about 190,000 clones in the sample, more than 75% were seen once. Source material: peripheral blood. All receptors derive from a human donor in a cohort sampled during active COVID-19. Both conserved end residues are part of each CDR3. D genes are given only for firm matches. Rows give clone size only sometimes, using once, few, many, or a class for an expanded clone.

>.|TRBJ1-1|TRBV27|.
CASSVQWTGGYMNTEAFF
TGTGCCAGCAGTGTCCAGTGGACCGGAGGGTATATGAACACTGAAGCTTTCTTT
>.|TRBJ1-1|TRBV5-6|.
CASSFNRPNTEAFF
TGTGCCAGCAGCTTCAACAGGCCGAACACTGAAGCTTTCTTT
>.|TRBJ2-7|TRBV18|TRBD2
CASSPHHGAGEQYF
TGTGCCAGCTCACCGCACCATGGAGCGGGGGAGCAGTACTTC
>once|TRBJ1-2|TRBV28|.
CASSLGRADGYTF
TGTGCCAGCAGTTTGGGCAGGGCGGACGGCTACACCTTC
>.|TRBJ2-7|TRBV4-3|TRBD2
CASSQASGMSSYEQYF
TGCGCCAGCAGCCAAGCCAGCGGGATGAGCTCCTACGAGCAGTACTTC
>.|TRBJ2-5|TRBV27|TRBD2
CASSLGSSGLATETQYF
TGTGCCAGCAGTTTGGGGTCGTCAGGACTAGCTACGGAGACCCAGTACTTC
>.|TRBJ1-4|TRBV7-9|.
CASSLAMGGPSVEKLFF
TGTGCCAGCAGCTTAGCGATGGGGGGGCCCTCGGTTGAAAAACTGTTTTTT
>few|TRBJ2-5|TRBV19|TRBD2
CASSPSGGREETQYF
TGTGCCAGTAGCCCAAGCGGGGGCCGTGAAGAGACCCAGTACTTC
>.|TRBJ2-7|TRBV7-2|TRBD2
CASSPASGGAVYEQYF
TGTGCCAGCAGCCCAGCTAGCGGGGGGGCGGTGTACGAGCAGTACTTC
>.|TRBJ2-1|TRBV11-3|.
CASSPGVRTEQFF
TGTGCCAGCAGCCCGGGGGTCCGAACCGAGCAGTTCTTC
>.|TRBJ2-3|TRBV11-2|TRBD1
CASSLRDRGADTQYF
TGTGCCAGCAGCCTACGGGACAGGGGTGCAGATACGCAGTATTTT
>.|TRBJ2-7|TRBV7-9|.
CASSLVAASYEQYF
TGTGCCAGCAGCTTAGTTGCGGCTTCCTACGAGCAGTACTTC
>.|TRBJ2-1|TRBV5-1|.
CASSFQGPDNEQFF
TGCGCCAGCAGCTTCCAGGGCCCCGACAATGAGCAGTTCTTC